This T cell receptor beta chain was documented in a study of vaccination and CD4 T cells after COVID-19. Only a few counts were recorded for this clonotype. What it binds is unknown. J lost 11 bases, V lost 1 base, and 6 bases had no gene match. The CDR3 totals 13 residues. Germline V lookup: CDR1 SGHTA, CDR2 FQGNSA. Specified treatment: 10-day PBMC culture with coronavirus spike peptide pools or control peptides (ViraFEST assay). Cultured CD4+ T cell DNA underwent sequencing with the Oncomine TCR Beta short-read assay. After culture, CD4+ T cells served as the source for genomic DNA extraction. One entry per CDR3 protein, called by TCRdb with MiXCR from the PCR reads. The sample lists 15,000 to 20,000 distinct CDR3 sequences; roughly 49% were seen once.

The receptor comes from a human donor who had recovered from COVID-19. The specimen was CD4+ T cells from blood, cultured in vitro. This chain connects TRBV7-2 to TRBJ2-5; 8 bases are shared with TRBD2. The CDR3 loop is CASSLEPLAAQYF. In DNA, the CDR3 is TGTGCCAGCAGCTTAGAACCACTAGCGGCACAGTACTTC.